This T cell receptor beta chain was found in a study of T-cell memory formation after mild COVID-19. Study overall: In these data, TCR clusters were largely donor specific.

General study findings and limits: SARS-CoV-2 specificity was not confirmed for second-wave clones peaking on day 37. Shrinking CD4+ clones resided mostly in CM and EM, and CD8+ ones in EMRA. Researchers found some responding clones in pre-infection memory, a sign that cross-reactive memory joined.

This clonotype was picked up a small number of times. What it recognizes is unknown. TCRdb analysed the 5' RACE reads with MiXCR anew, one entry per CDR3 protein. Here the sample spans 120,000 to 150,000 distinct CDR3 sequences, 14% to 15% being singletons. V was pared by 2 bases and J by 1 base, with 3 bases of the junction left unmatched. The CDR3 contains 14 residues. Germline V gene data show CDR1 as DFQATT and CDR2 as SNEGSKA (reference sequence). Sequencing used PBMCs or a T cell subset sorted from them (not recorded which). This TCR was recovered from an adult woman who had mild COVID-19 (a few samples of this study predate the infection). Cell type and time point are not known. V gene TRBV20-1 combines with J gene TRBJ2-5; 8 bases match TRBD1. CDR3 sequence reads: CSARPDRGQETQYF. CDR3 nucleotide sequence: TGCAGTGCTAGACCAGACAGGGGCCAAGAGACCCAGTACTTC.